This TCR beta chain was captured in a study of T-cell reconstitution after alpha-beta-depleted transplantation in children. Using unique molecular identifiers, the investigators prepared the TCRbeta library. Using its own MiXCR run on the PCR reads, TCRdb lists one record per CDR3 protein. The table lists some 500,000 distinct CDR3 sequences, about 33% of them singletons. V lost 4 bases and J 3 bases, leaving 6 bases between the germline ends. The germline V gene encodes CDR1 SQVTM and CDR2 ANQGSEA. The CDR3 is made up of 12 amino acids. The chain is built from TRBV29-1 and TRBJ2-2; D is uncertain. This sequence was found in a human donor who donated a stem cell graft to a child with aplastic anemia. Source: PBMCs from the stem cell graft donor, taken from the stem cell graft. The CDR3 nucleotides read TGCAGCGTTGCCGGTGACACCGGGGAGCTGTTTTTT. Protein sequence: CSVAGDTGELFF.